The 18 T cell receptor beta chains presented below share a single source sample, sequenced in a study of blood T cell repertoires in COVID-19. Assay used: immunoSEQ multiplex PCR; TCRdb lists only in-frame clones, some missing. The sample comprises fewer than 250,000 clones, approximately 90% of which are singletons, and around 1.2% rests with the top ten. The specimen was peripheral blood. The receptors originated from a man aged 30 to 39 with acute or convalescent COVID-19.

The CDR3 DNA follows: TGTGCCTGGAGTCCTTACACGGGTAGTAACGATCAGCCCCAGCATTTT. Translated, it gives CAWSPYTGSNDQPQHF. This chain links TRBV30 with TRBJ1-5, with unresolved D. V was shortened by 2 bases and J by 5 bases, with 19 bases between the two germline ends. The CDR3 sequence is 16 residues long. Germline V gene sequence: CDR1 GTSNPN, CDR2 SVGIG (reference sequence).

The chain combines TRBV7-8 with TRBJ2-7; 7 nucleotides match TRBD1. CDR1 SGHVS and CDR2 FQNEAQ come from the germline V gene. V lost 4 bases to trimming and J lost 3 bases; unmatched junction nucleotides: 6. The CDR3 consists of 14 residues. The CDR3 bases are TGTGCCAGCAGCTCATTACAGGGGCTCTACGAGCAGTACTTC. Translating it yields CASSSLQGLYEQYF.

The V gene is TRBV7-3, the J gene TRBJ2-3; D is perhaps TRBD1 (6 bases). CDR3 size: 14 residues. Trimming removed 2 bases from V and 5 bases from J, with 11 bases in between. The germline CDR1 and CDR2 sequences are SGHTA and FQGTGA. This CDR3 reads CASSLFGGEDTQYF. CDR3 nucleotides: TGTGCCAGCAGCTTATTTGGGGGCGAAGATACGCAGTATTTT.

V usage is TRBV7-6 and J usage is TRBJ1-1; TRBD1 might be the D (5 bases). The CDR3 runs to 15 residues. Germline V gene data show CDR1 as SGHVS and CDR2 as FNYEAQ. V lost 1 base to trimming and J lost 4 bases, with 13 bases between them. DNA of the CDR3: TGTGCCAGCAGCTTAGGCGGGGGACTCGGCACTGAAGCTTTCTTT. It encodes CASSLGGGLGTEAFF.

This clone was recorded a few times. The chain links TRBV7-9 to TRBJ2-7, with 7 bases aligning to TRBD1. CDR1 is SEHNR, CDR2 FQNEAQ, per germline (reference sequence). The CDR3 is 15 residues long. J was trimmed by 3 bases and V by 4 bases; bases with no gene match: 9. The CDR3 reads CASSSLGTAIYEQYF. CDR3 DNA: TGTGCCAGCAGCTCCCTCGGGACAGCTATCTACGAGCAGTACTTC.

The CDR3 here is CSVDAGGQGIYGYTF. CDR3 nucleotide sequence: TGCAGCGTTGATGCCGGGGGACAGGGAATCTATGGCTACACCTTC. V and J are TRBV29-1 and TRBJ1-2, with 9 nucleotides matching TRBD1. The V gene end was trimmed by 3 bases and the J gene end by 4 bases; junction bases not matched to a gene: 9. The CDR3 is 15 amino acids. The V gene's germline CDR1 is SQVTM and CDR2 ANQGSEA.

The V call is TRBV18, the J call TRBJ1-5, with 8 bases that match TRBD1. Germline CDR1 reads KGHSH; CDR2 reads LQKENI. The CDR3 contains 15 residues. V was pared by 4 bases and J by 4 bases, with 6 bases of the junction left unmatched. In nucleotides, the CDR3 is TGTGCCAGCTCACGTGACAGGGGAGGGAATCAGCCCCAGCATTTT. As protein: CASSRDRGGNQPQHF.

This chain connects TRBV6-5 to TRBJ2-7; 9 bases are a match to TRBD2. Unmatched junction bases numbered 6, after V lost 6 bases and J lost 3 bases. The germline V gene has CDR1 MNHEY and CDR2 SVGAGI. The CDR3 loop spans 14 amino acids. CDR3 protein: CASSPLSGSYEQYF. The CDR3, as DNA: TGTGCCAGCAGCCCCCTTAGCGGGAGCTACGAGCAGTACTTC.

This rearrangement joins TRBV9 to TRBJ2-3, with 7 bases lining up with TRBD2. Germline lookup yields CDR1 SGDLS and CDR2 YYNGEE. The CDR3 is made up of 17 amino acids. With 2 bases clipped from V and 1 base from J, the junction kept 10 bases outside the gene matches. The CDR3 loop reads CASSVYQGTSGTDTQYF. CDR3 DNA sequence: TGTGCCAGCAGCGTCTATCAGGGTACTAGCGGCACAGATACGCAGTATTTT.

The gene calls are TRBV2 and TRBJ2-1; 7 bases are shared with TRBD2. The CDR3 has 12 amino acids. CDR1 SNHLY and CDR2 FYNNEI come from the germline V gene. V trimming: 7 bases; J trimming: 8 bases; junction bases outside the gene matches: 5. The CDR3 DNA is TGTGCCAGCACCCCTGGGAGGGATGAGCAGTTCTTC. It translates to CASTPGRDEQFF.

This chain connects TRBV24-1 to TRBJ2-3, with 9 bases lining up with TRBD1. CDR3 length: 13 residues. Germline assignment: CDR1 KGHDR and CDR2 SFDVKD. The junction had 2 bases not matched to a gene; V was cut back by 7 bases and J by 4 bases. CDR3 nucleotide sequence: TGTGCCACCAGAGACAGGGGGGCAGATACGCAGTATTTT. This translates into CATRDRGADTQYF.

In its sample, this clone was seen once. This chain joins TRBV20-1 and TRBJ1-6, with 8 bases fitting TRBD1. This CDR3 contains 16 residues. The V and J ends lost 3 bases and 3 bases, in that order; junction bases with no gene match: 7. From germline, CDR1 is DFQATT and CDR2 SNEGSKA (reference sequence). CDR3 coding DNA: TGCAGTGCTAGTGGCAGGGGGCAGTTCTATAATTCACCCCTCCACTTT. The encoded protein is CSASGRGQFYNSPLHF.

This rearrangement joins TRBV6-5 to TRBJ1-1; perhaps TRBD1 as D (6 bases). This CDR3 spans 13 amino acids. Trimming shortened V by 5 bases and J by 1 base, and 8 bases separated the two germline ends. Germline CDR1 MNHEY, CDR2 SVGAGI. CDR3 in DNA: TGTGCCAGCAGTCGGGACAAGAACACTGAAGCTTTCTTT. This translates into CASSRDKNTEAFF.

This clone appeared once. The gene calls are TRBV6-1 and TRBJ1-4; D is uncertain. Germline CDR1 and CDR2: MNHNS and SASEGT. Trimming took 2 bases from V and 10 from J, leaving 14 bases between them. The CDR3 loop spans 14 amino acids. CDR3 sequence (DNA): TGTGCCAGCAGTGAACGAGGTGAAGGCGGAAAACTGTTTTTT. This translates into CASSERGEGGKLFF.

This clone was counted a single time. The chain employs TRBV6-5 and TRBJ2-1; 10 bases agree with TRBD1. V was pared by 8 bases and J by 4 bases, with 5 bases of the junction left unmatched. This CDR3 region has 14 residues. CDR1 and CDR2 from the germline V gene are MNHEY and SVGAGI. The CDR3 region has the DNA TGTGCCAGCGGAAGGACAGGGGGGTACAATGAGCAGTTCTTC. Translated, it gives CASGRTGGYNEQFF.

This sequence joins TRBV6-6 and TRBJ1-4; D is uncertain. Per the germline V gene, CDR1 is MNHNY and CDR2 is SVGAGI (reference sequence). Between the trimmed V and J ends, which lost 4 bases and 6 bases, there was a span of 3 bases. The CDR3 totals 11 residues. The chain's CDR3 is CASSSYEKLFF. CDR3 sequence (DNA): TGTGCCAGCAGTTCATATGAAAAACTGTTTTTT.

The rearrangement joins TRBV6-5 to TRBJ1-5; D not certain. The CDR3 totals 12 residues. Looked up from germline, CDR1 is MNHEY and CDR2 is SVGAGI. Trimming took off 7 bases at V and 7 bases at J, with 11 bases between the two ends. CDR3 protein: CASTTGKQPQHF. The CDR3 nucleotides are TGTGCCAGCACTACCGGGAAACAGCCCCAGCATTTT.

This clone appeared a few times. The chain couples TRBV9 to TRBJ1-1, with D unresolved. Trimming shortened V by 4 bases and J by 0 bases, and 13 bases separated the two germline ends. CDR1 SGDLS and CDR2 YYNGEE come from the germline V gene. The CDR3 has 15 amino acids. CDR3 bases: TGTGCCAGCAGCCCCCTGGGAGCCATGAACACTGAAGCTTTCTTT. It translates to CASSPLGAMNTEAFF.